A single sample gave rise to the 2 T cell receptor beta chains below, sequenced in a study of Tregs in tolerant kidney transplant recipients. Sequenced by immunoSEQ multiplex PCR; TCRdb stores in-frame clones only, minus some. The sample has 23,000 or so clones; the top ten hold 4.1%. Recipients received nonmyeloablative bone marrow transplants from related graft donors, with transient mixed chimerism. The sequencing here drew on CD4+ T cells from blood (PBMCs), taken 6 months after the transplant. The receptors shown here come from a human patient who received a combined kidney and bone marrow transplant. Some T cells may be transferred from the graft donor.

Regarding this clone: The DNA ends 3 residues before the CDR3 does, and the rest of the CDR3 is filled in from the germline J gene. V gene TRBV7-9 combines with J gene TRBJ1-1; D call uncertain. CDR3 size: 15 residues. CDR1 SEHNR and CDR2 FQNEAQ come from the germline V gene (reference sequence). V was clipped by 5 bases and J by 3 bases, with 16 bases between them. Partial CDR3 DNA: TGTGCCAGCAGCGCCGGGGATAGGCCGGACACTGAA. Translation: CASSAGDRPDTE. The CDR3 in full is CASSAGDRPDTEAFF.

Note on this clone: The read finishes 3 residues shy of the CDR3 end, and the germline J gene is used to complete it. The chain uses TRBV20-1 and TRBJ1-1; no definite D call. Trimming took off 7 bases at V and 0 bases at J, with 9 bases between the two ends. The germline CDR1 and CDR2 sequences are DFQATT and SNEGSKA (reference sequence). CDR3 size: 12 residues. This chain's CDR3 is CSGSAMNTEAFF. The part of the CDR3 DNA that was read is TGCAGTGGGAGCGCCATGAACACTGAA.